The 25 T cell receptor beta chains presented below share a single source sample, sequenced in a study of control samples from healthy donors and cancer patients. The data were produced by immunoSEQ multiplex PCR, yet TCRdb's version contains in-frame clones alone and is incomplete. The table has fewer than 200,000 clones, 80% to 95% seen once. Sequences were obtained from blood. The origin of the receptors is a woman between 55 and 75 years old in good health.

V gene TRBV7-2 combines with J gene TRBJ2-7, with 8 bases identical to TRBD2. The germline V gene has CDR1 SGHTA and CDR2 FQGNSA. Germline trimming cut 3 bases from V and 0 bases from J; bases unmatched to any gene: 10. The CDR3 has 17 amino acids. The CDR3 reads CASSFGSGAISSYEQYF. The CDR3, as DNA: TGTGCCAGCAGCTTCGGTAGCGGGGCCATTAGCTCCTACGAGCAGTACTTC.

The chain links TRBV4-3 to TRBJ2-3; D is ambiguous. Germline assignment: CDR1 LGHNA and CDR2 YSLEER. The CDR3 spans 17 residues. The V and J ends lost 5 bases and 4 bases respectively, with 22 bases between them. DNA of the CDR3: TGCGCCAGCAGCTACAGACGGATAGGCCCCCCCCCAGATACGCAGTATTTT. Its translation: CASSYRRIGPPPDTQYF.

Comments on this clone: At one end, the junction sequence differs from germline, possibly due to a read error. V usage is TRBV3-1 (or the pseudogene TRBV3-2) and J usage is TRBJ1-4; D remains unclear. Germline CDR1 is LGHDT and CDR2 is YNNKEL (reference sequence). This CDR3 has 12 residues. The CDR3, as DNA: TGTGCCAGCAGCAAAAGGGATGATAAACTGTTTTTT. Its translation is CASSKRDDKLFF.

The rearrangement uses TRBV11-2 and TRBJ1-2; D unresolved. Trimming shortened V by 6 bases and J by 6 bases, and 11 bases separated the two germline ends. This CDR3 has 12 amino acids. The germline V gene encodes CDR1 SGHAT and CDR2 FQNNGV. CDR3 sequence reads: CASSLRTHGYTF. As DNA, the CDR3 is TGTGCCAGCAGTCTAAGAACGCATGGCTACACCTTC.

The V gene is TRBV2, the J gene TRBJ1-1; D is ambiguous. Germline V gene sequence: CDR1 SNHLY, CDR2 FYNNEI. The CDR3 covers 12 residues. Trimming took 3 bases from V and 5 from J, leaving 7 bases between them. This CDR3 is CASSELRTEAFF. The CDR3 DNA is TGTGCCAGCAGTGAGCTGAGGACTGAAGCTTTCTTT. Drawing the rest from reference TRBV2 and TRBJ1-1, the complete variable domain is EPEVTQTPSHQVTQMGQEVILRCVPISNHLYFYWYRQILGQKVEFLVSFYNNEISEKSEIFDDQFSVERPDGSNFTLKIRSTKLEDSAMYFCASSELRTEAFFGQGTRLTVV.

The CDR3 DNA is TGTGCCAGCAGTGCGATGGGGTTCACTGAAGCTTTCTTT. Encoded protein: CASSAMGFTEAFF. The rearrangement uses TRBV6-2 or TRBV6-3 and TRBJ1-1; no firm D call. Trimming took 5 bases from V and 4 from J, leaving 11 bases between them. The length of the CDR3 is 13 residues. Germline V gene lookup returns CDR1 MNHEY and CDR2 SVGEGT.

The rearrangement links TRBV19 to TRBJ1-3, with a weak D call TRBD1 (5 bases). Trimming left V 2 bases short and J 0 bases short, with 14 bases between. The CDR3 runs to 17 residues. Germline V CDR1 and CDR2: LNHDA, SQIVND (reference sequence). The CDR3 here is CASSIFGEGSSGNTIYF. The CDR3 DNA reads as TGTGCCAGTAGTATATTCGGGGAGGGGAGCTCTGGAAACACCATATATTTT.

This clone came up once. The chain uses TRBV5-1 and TRBJ1-1; D not certain. Germline V gives CDR1 SGHRS, CDR2 YFSETQ. Trimming took 0 bases from V and 2 from J, leaving 8 bases between them. This CDR3 is built from 14 residues. This CDR3 is CASSLATVNTEAFF. CDR3 bases: TGCGCCAGCAGCTTGGCCACCGTCAACACTGAAGCTTTCTTT.

The rearrangement uses TRBV6-2 or TRBV6-3 and TRBJ1-2; 8 bases are shared with TRBD1. The CDR3 totals 14 residues. CDR1 is MNHEY, CDR2 SVGEGT, per germline. The V segment lost 2 bases and the J segment 4 bases; nucleotides outside the gene matches: 3. The CDR3 loop is CASSYVDRGYGYTF. The CDR3 DNA is TGTGCCAGCAGTTACGTCGACAGGGGCTATGGCTACACCTTC.

This sequence joins TRBV3-1 (or the pseudogene TRBV3-2) and TRBJ1-2, with 7 nucleotides matching TRBD1. V trimming: 4 bases; J trimming: 1 base; junction bases outside the gene matches: 12. The length of the CDR3 is 17 residues. CDR1 and CDR2 from the germline V gene are LGHDT and YNNKEL (reference sequence). The CDR3 region is CASSRYRQGVINYGYTF. The CDR3 nucleotides read TGTGCCAGCAGCCGATATCGACAGGGAGTAATTAACTATGGCTACACCTTC.

A remark on this clone: Distinct nucleotide sequences in the sample also encode this CDR3. V and J are TRBV18 and TRBJ1-4; no clear D gene. The CDR3 loop spans 13 amino acids. V was cut by 6 bases and J by 0 bases, with 5 bases left in between. The V gene's germline CDR1 is KGHSH and CDR2 LQKENI. The CDR3 bases are TGTGCCAGCTCTCGTGCAACTAATGAAAAACTGTTTTTT. Translated, it gives CASSRATNEKLFF.

The rearrangement joins TRBV3-1 (or the pseudogene TRBV3-2) to TRBJ1-5, with D unresolved. The CDR3 contains 12 residues. Germline V gene data show CDR1 as LGHDT and CDR2 as YNNKEL (reference sequence). Between the trimmed V and J ends, which lost 3 bases and 1 base, there was a span of 1 base. CDR3 residues: CASSQSNQPQHF. The CDR3 coding sequence is TGTGCCAGCAGCCAGAGCAATCAGCCCCAGCATTTT.

This chain connects TRBV5-8 to TRBJ1-5; no reliable D call. This CDR3 spans 16 amino acids. Trimming stripped 0 bases from V and 10 bases from J, with 20 bases between. Germline V gene sequence: CDR1 SGHTS, CDR2 YDEGEE. CDR3 sequence reads: CASSLGWAGLFVPQHF. CDR3 in DNA: TGTGCCAGCAGCTTGGGTTGGGCAGGCTTGTTCGTTCCCCAGCATTTT.

The V and J genes are TRBV7-9 and TRBJ1-1; TRBD1 aligns across 7 bases. Germline-derived CDR1 and CDR2 are SEHNR and FQNEAQ (reference sequence). Trimming removed 7 bases from V and 1 base from J; junction bases left unmatched: 9. The CDR3 contains 15 residues. This chain's CDR3 is CASTLQGGGNTEAFF. The DNA of the CDR3 is TGTGCCAGCACACTCCAGGGGGGCGGGAACACTGAAGCTTTCTTT.

This clone occurred once. The rearrangement uses TRBV2 and TRBJ2-7, with a weak D call TRBD1 (5 bases). Germline V CDR1 and CDR2: SNHLY, FYNNEI. This CDR3 is built from 15 residues. Between the trimmed V and J ends, which lost 2 bases and 2 bases, there was a span of 13 bases. The CDR3 coding sequence is TGTGCCAGCAGTGAATTGGGGCAGCAAGCCTACGAGCAGTACTTC. Translating it yields CASSELGQQAYEQYF. Variable domain in full (rest from reference TRBV2 and TRBJ2-7): EPEVTQTPSHQVTQMGQEVILRCVPISNHLYFYWYRQILGQKVEFLVSFYNNEISEKSEIFDDQFSVERPDGSNFTLKIRSTKLEDSAMYFCASSELGQQAYEQYFGPGTRLTVT.

Comments on this clone: Compared with germline, one end of the junction differs, possibly owing to a read error. The chain has TRBV5-1 and TRBJ1-6; 7 bases line up with TRBD1. CDR1 and CDR2 (germline): SGHRS, YFSETQ. This CDR3 is 14 amino acids long. This chain's CDR3 is CASSMTGNNSSLHF. The CDR3 DNA reads as TGCGCCAGCAGCATGACAGGGAATAATTCATCCCTCCACTTT.

The chain has TRBV6-5 and TRBJ1-1; no clear D. Germline CDR1 MNHEY, CDR2 SVGAGI. The CDR3 runs 15 residues. With 0 bases removed from V and 3 bases from J, the gap between germline ends came to 11 bases. The CDR3 sequence: CASSYSIGRDTEAFF. CDR3 coding DNA: TGTGCCAGCAGTTACTCCATCGGACGGGACACTGAAGCTTTCTTT.

The rearrangement links TRBV20-1 to TRBJ1-1; no clear D gene. In germline, CDR1 is DFQATT, CDR2 SNEGSKA (reference sequence). The ends were cut back, 6 bases at V and 1 base at J, with 6 bases in the middle. This CDR3 region has 11 residues. This chain's CDR3 is CSAGRNTEAFF. DNA of the CDR3: TGCAGTGCAGGACGGAACACTGAAGCTTTCTTT.

The chain recombines TRBV27 with TRBJ2-1; 9 positions match TRBD1. Trimming cost V 5 bases and J 7 bases; bases outside gene matches: 6. The CDR3 spans 14 residues. Per germline, CDR1 MNHEY and CDR2 SMNVEV (reference sequence). The CDR3 loop is CASSPLGTGNEQFF. The CDR3 nucleotides read TGTGCCAGCAGTCCCCTCGGGACAGGGAATGAGCAGTTCTTC.

The chain employs TRBV11-3 and TRBJ2-5; a weak D match, TRBD1 (6 bases). CDR1 and CDR2 from the germline V gene are SGHNT and YENEEA. This CDR3 is built from 13 residues. V dropped 5 bases and J dropped 9 bases, with 16 bases sitting between them. The CDR3 region is CASSQGFLIPQYF. The DNA of the CDR3 is TGTGCCAGCAGCCAGGGGTTTTTAATCCCCCAGTACTTC. The full variable domain, with the rest looked up from reference TRBV11-3 and TRBJ2-5, is EAGVVQSPRYKIIEKKQPVAFWCNPISGHNTLYWYLQNLGQGPELLIRYENEEAVDDSQLPKDRFSAERLKGVDSTLKIQPAELGDSAVYLCASSQGFLIPQYFGPGTRLLVL.

The chain recombines TRBV24-1 with TRBJ2-1, with TRBD1 matching over 9 bases. This CDR3 has 14 residues. The J segment lost 8 bases and the V segment lost 3 bases, leaving 4 bases of the junction unmatched. The germline gives CDR1 KGHDR, CDR2 SFDVKD. Here the CDR3 reads CATSDGDRDHEQFF. The CDR3 coding sequence is TGTGCCACCAGTGATGGGGACAGGGACCATGAGCAGTTCTTC.

The V call is TRBV19, the J call TRBJ1-5; the D gene is possibly TRBD1 (5 bases). CDR1 is LNHDA and CDR2 is SQIVND in the germline V gene (reference sequence). The CDR3 totals 13 residues. V was trimmed by 1 base and J by 5 bases, leaving 6 bases between them. CDR3 amino acids: CASSIGDYQPQHF. CDR3 nucleotide sequence: TGTGCCAGTAGTATAGGGGACTATCAGCCCCAGCATTTT. Using reference TRBV19 and TRBJ1-5 for the parts outside the CDR3, the full variable domain is DGGITQSPKYLFRKEGQNVTLSCEQNLNHDAMYWYRQDPGQGLRLIYYSQIVNDFQKGDIAEGYSVSREKKESFPLTVTSAQKNPTAFYLCASSIGDYQPQHFGDGTRLSIL.

The CDR3 DNA sequence: TGTGCCAGCAGTTCCCGACCCCCATGGGGGGACAATTCACCCCTCCACTTT. It encodes CASSSRPPWGDNSPLHF. J is TRBJ1-6 and V is TRBV28, with D maybe TRBD1 (5 bases). The V gene's germline CDR1 is MDHEN and CDR2 SYDVKM. Trimming took off 4 bases at V and 7 bases at J, with 20 bases between the two ends. The CDR3 runs to 17 residues.

This chain links TRBV6-5 with TRBJ1-1; a weak D match, TRBD1 (5 bases). This CDR3 is 13 amino acids long. Trimming removed 6 bases from V and 0 bases from J, with 8 bases in between. Germline CDR1 is MNHEY and CDR2 is SVGAGI. CDR3 DNA: TGTGCCAGCAGGGGACGGGTGAACACTGAAGCTTTCTTT. It encodes CASRGRVNTEAFF.

As DNA, the CDR3 is TGTGCCAGCAGCCTCACCGGACCTAACAATGAGCAGTTCTTC. This codes for CASSLTGPNNEQFF. V and J are TRBV7-3 and TRBJ2-1; D unclear. The V gene lost 5 bases and the J gene lost 5 bases, with 13 bases spanning the gap. The CDR3 has 14 residues. CDR1 is SGHTA and CDR2 is FQGTGA in the germline V gene. The variable domain in full, with the rest retrieved from reference TRBV7-3 and TRBJ2-1, is GAGVSQTPSNKVTEKGKYVELRCDPISGHTALYWYRQSLGQGPEFLIYFQGTGAADDSGLPNDRFFAVRPEGSVSTLKIQRTERGDSAVYLCASSLTGPNNEQFFGPGTRLTVL.